Sequencing of this T cell receptor (beta chain) was carried out in a study of cytotoxic CD8 clonotypes in ibrutinib-treated CLL (dated by TCRdb to about 2021). Describing the broader study: The cohort included around 15 treatment-naive and approximately eleven relapsed/refractory patients; some 18 were IGHV unmutated. Cryopreserved peripheral blood mononuclear cells were obtained prior to treatment, at the time of response, and at either disease progression or sustained remission. Responses were partial in roughly 24 patients and complete in 2; after median 68 months follow-up, some 15 stayed in remission and approximately twelve progressed. On average, each sample had roughly 230,000 productive templates and tens of thousands of productive rearrangements. All remission and progressive disease samples were collected while patients were still receiving ibrutinib. Of the roughly 86 participants in the trial, about 25 had longitudinal samples available. Response samples were taken after a median of 12 months on treatment, ranging from roughly 6 to 36 months. Beyond this particular receptor, the publication reports: Clonality increased at ibrutinib response, stayed stable in sustained remission, and fell back toward baseline at progression. Baseline clonality exceeded that of age-matched healthy donors and correlated strongly with circulating CD8+ T-cell counts. Public clonotypes were found to be uncommon and were observed to contract or remain stable during treatment; the increase in clonality was shown to reflect expansion of private clonotypes at ibrutinib response. Sampling times were not matched between sustained-remission and progressing patients, and lymph node repertoires were not studied.

Regarding this clone: Which antigen it targets is not known. It has no much larger one-base neighbor in the sample; base qualities were not kept.

The goal of deep resolution MiSeq sequencing was a depth between 1 in 1 million and 1 in 200,000 T cells, and coverage averaged 10x per clonotype. The immunoSEQ hsTCRB Kit was used to generate the TCR beta libraries. As for how the authors treated the data: Data were analyzed with ImmunoSEQ Data Assistant and ImmunoSEQ Analyzer, with V, D and J genes assigned per IMGT definitions. Clonality, with values ranging from 0 to 1, was calculated as one minus the normalized Shannon entropy of productive rearrangement frequencies. Public clonotype analysis was restricted to overrepresented clonotypes comprising at least 0.05% of each patient's repertoire. Around 12 age-matched healthy donor repertoires from immuneACCESS were used as controls for clonality. TCRdb re-hosts the immuneACCESS table, in-frame sequences only. Its copies lack some clones; in the studies checked, an unresolved V gene accounts for under half of them, and the cause for the rest is not known. V and J calls plus clone size are reproduced from that table; the DNA served to infer D and trimming. The sample table shows some 150,000 clones, and around 80% are seen once. The leading ten clones occupy 6% to 9.5% of the sample.

For TCR beta library preparation, about 2.2 micrograms of genomic DNA were extracted from the cryopreserved PBMCs. Longitudinal blood samples from CLL patients on ibrutinib monotherapy were analyzed using high-throughput TCR beta sequencing. The patients were enrolled in a single-center, open-label phase 2 trial of ibrutinib monotherapy. The material was PBMCs, obtained after 36 months of ibrutinib treatment. This TCR was recovered from a human donor with chronic lymphocytic leukemia.

The CDR3 is CASSLYTRANTGELFF. In nucleotides, the sequence is TGTGCCAGCAGTTTATATACCAGGGCTAACACCGGGGAGCTGTTTTTT. The rearranged segments are TRBV27 and TRBJ2-2; the best D guess is TRBD1, with 5 bases matching. Spanning cysteine to phenylalanine, the CDR3 consists of 16 amino acids. Left in the record is the CDR3 DNA by itself, 48 bases read in frame from the first base. Between the V and J ends, shortened by 1 base and 2 bases respectively, the junction contains 11 bases. In the germline V gene (reference sequence), CDR1 corresponds to MNHEY and CDR2 to SMNVEV.